The present T cell receptor beta chain was sequenced within a study of B cell selection in AIRE deficiency. Study-level points and caveats: Patient Tconv and Treg cells showed healthy-like TCRBV usage, CDR3 length, diversity. Roughly 31% of healthy-donor shared Treg TCRbeta sequences appeared in patient Tconv cells.

Sorting defined conventional CD4 T cells as CD4+CD127+. Unrelated healthy donors provided the controls. The CDR3 has 14 amino acids. Trimming shortened V by 8 bases and J by 2 bases, and 15 bases separated the two germline ends. In germline, CDR1 is MDHEN, CDR2 SYDVKM. Data came from immunoSEQ multiplex PCR; TCRdb stores just in-frame clones and leaves some out. The sample shows about 25,000 clones, 95% to 96% of them seen only once. Points on this clone: The target antigen is unknown.

The gene calls are TRBV28 and TRBJ1-1; no firm D call. The TCR originated in a human donor in good health. Sequencing was done on a sample of CD4+CD127+ conventional T cells sorted from PBMCs. In nucleotides, the CDR3 is TGTGCCAGCCGACCAGAGAGATCCAACACTGAAGCTTTCTTT. Protein sequence: CASRPERSNTEAFF. The variable domain in full, with the rest retrieved from reference TRBV28 and TRBJ1-1, is DVKVTQSSRYLVKRTGEKVFLECVQDMDHENMFWYRQDPGLGLRLIYFSYDVKMKEKGDIPEGYSVSREKKERFSLILESASTNQTSMYLCASRPERSNTEAFFGQGTRLTVV.